Below, one T cell receptor (beta chain) is given with its context. The data were taken from a study of cytomegalovirus exposure and HLA in healthy donors. Germline CDR1 reads SGHTA; CDR2 reads FQGTGA. After removal of 3 bases from V and 5 bases from J, the junction contained 8 bases not matched to a gene. The CDR3 sequence is 15 residues long. Assay: immunoSEQ multiplex PCR; the TCRdb copy retains only in-frame clones and omits some. The sample shows 200,000 to 250,000 clones, around 87% of them seen only once. The clonotype comes from a woman younger than 35 in good health and CMV-seropositive. Sequencing used PBMCs. The rearrangement uses TRBV7-3 and TRBJ2-7; 9 nucleotides align to TRBD1. CDR3 sequence reads: CASSLLQGAIDEQYF. CDR3 sequence (DNA): TGTGCCAGCAGCTTGCTACAGGGGGCCATCGACGAGCAGTACTTC.